Below, 3 T cell receptor beta chains from the same sample are listed, as sequenced in a study of Tregs in tolerant kidney transplant recipients. The data were produced by immunoSEQ multiplex PCR, yet TCRdb's version contains in-frame clones alone and is incomplete. Of tens of thousands of clones detected, about 89% appear once; the ten largest clones hold approximately 0.39%. The sample in question was CD4+ T cells from blood, obtained before the transplant. These receptors all stem from a human donor who received a combined kidney and bone marrow transplant.

V is TRBV29-1 and J is TRBJ1-4; TRBD1 is a possible D gene (6 bases). There are 12 residues in the CDR3. Trimming left V 4 bases short and J 3 bases short, with 6 bases between. CDR1 and CDR2 from the germline V gene are SQVTM and ANQGSEA. CDR3 sequence reads: CSVAGANEKLFF. CDR3 DNA: TGCAGCGTTGCAGGGGCTAATGAAAAACTGTTTTTT.

The chain has TRBV7-2 and TRBJ2-1; 12 bases are a match to TRBD2. The CDR3 totals 14 residues. Germline V lookup: CDR1 SGHTA, CDR2 FQGNSA. The V gene end was trimmed by 2 bases and the J gene end by 13 bases; junction bases not matched to a gene: 6. CDR3 nucleotide sequence: TGTGCCAGCAGCTTAACGCTAGCGGGAGGGGCCCAGTTCTTC. It translates to CASSLTLAGGAQFF.

The chain carries TRBV7-9 and TRBJ1-1; no clear D gene. The CDR3 contains 13 residues. V gave up 8 bases and J gave up 2 bases, with 12 bases separating them. Germline CDR1 is SEHNR and CDR2 is FQNEAQ (reference sequence). In DNA form, the CDR3 reads TGTGCCAGCGGGAGCATACCCAACACTGAAGCTTTCTTT. Residues: CASGSIPNTEAFF.